This T cell receptor beta chain was identified during a study of blood T cell repertoires in COVID-19. The wider study: Sources were T cells, B-cell-depleted T cells, or PBMCs; the material itself was cDNA or gDNA.

Original data processing: The assay estimated nucleated cells by amplifying reference gene primers. TCRdb's copy holds only in-frame clones and misses some; the assay was immunoSEQ multiplex PCR. That table is the source of V, J and clone size, and D and trimming were worked out from the DNA. The table includes some 91,000 clones, over 80% detected once. V was cut by 3 bases and J by 0 bases, with 14 bases left in between. Germline V CDR1 and CDR2: DFQATT, SNEGSKA (reference sequence). CDR3 length equals 15 residues. Sample: peripheral blood. The chain has TRBV20-1 and TRBJ1-1, with D tentatively TRBD1 (5 bases). The TCR comes from a human donor in a cohort sampled during active COVID-19. CDR3 nucleotides: TGCAGTGCTAGTGGTAGACAGCGAATGAACACTGAAGCTTTCTTT. This gives the protein CSASGRQRMNTEAFF.